These 29 T cell receptor beta chains came from one sample sequenced in a study of human T cells and chemical hapten exposure. Time point defined: patch test 3, about 24 weeks after DPC sensitization. Treatment specified: therapeutic diphenylcyclopropenone sensitization with weekly scalp DPC. MiXCR was run by TCRdb on the RACE reads, yielding one entry per CDR3 protein. The profile shows under 200,000 distinct CDR3 sequences, around a quarter of them singletons. The sequenced sample was whole blood, obtained in connection with sensitization to the hapten diphenylcyclopropenone (DPC). Every receptor here comes from a woman under 30 with alopecia areata. Some clones in this sample may be carry-over from other donors' samples.

The CDR3 region has the DNA TGTGCCAGCAGCGTAGCGGACAGCCACACCGGGGAGCTGTTTTTT. Translating gives CASSVADSHTGELFF. This chain connects TRBV9 to TRBJ2-2; tentative D call: TRBD1 (6 bases). Germline CDR1 SGDLS, CDR2 YYNGEE. The CDR3 consists of 15 residues. V was shortened by 0 bases and J by 3 bases, with 9 bases between the two germline ends.

This clonotype turned up a few times. This chain uses TRBV5-1 with TRBJ2-2; 8 bases match TRBD1. This CDR3 contains 14 residues. The germline V gene has CDR1 SGHRS and CDR2 YFSETQ. Losses at the gene ends were 4 bases for V and 6 bases for J; bases not matched to a gene: 5. The CDR3 sequence: CASSRRGLSGELFF. DNA for the CDR3: TGCGCCAGCAGCCGCAGGGGGCTATCCGGGGAGCTGTTTTTT.

This clonotype was detected only a few times. The rearrangement links TRBV19 to TRBJ2-1; TRBD2 aligns across 9 bases. Germline V gives CDR1 LNHDA, CDR2 SQIVND (reference sequence). The ends lost 5 bases at V and 7 bases at J; junction bases unmatched: 6. The CDR3 sequence is 14 residues long. The CDR3 DNA is TGTGCCAGTAGTTCTAGCGGGGAAGTTAATGAGCAGTTCTTC. Translating gives CASSSSGEVNEQFF.

In its sample, this clonotype was seen a few times. The CDR3 reads CAWSPGQNLRIEKLFF. CDR3 bases: TGTGCCTGGTCACCGGGACAGAACCTTCGGATTGAAAAACTGTTTTTT. The chain joins TRBV30 to TRBJ1-4; 7 bases are shared with TRBD1. This CDR3 is 16 amino acids long. CDR1 is GTSNPN, CDR2 SVGIG, per germline (reference sequence). V gave up 5 bases and J gave up 7 bases; unmatched junction bases: 16.

Only one count was recorded for this clonotype. The chain uses TRBV7-2 and TRBJ2-1; tentative D call: TRBD2 (5 bases). With 7 bases removed from V and 9 bases from J, the gap between germline ends came to 19 bases. CDR3 length equals 14 residues. CDR1 and CDR2 (germline): SGHTA, FQGNSA. CDR3 nucleotides: TGTGCCAGCACCACGGTTTCTGGGCGGGCTGAGCAGTTCTTC. It is translated as CASTTVSGRAEQFF.

V is TRBV9 and J is TRBJ1-5; D not resolved. The CDR3 contains 15 residues. CDR1 SGDLS and CDR2 YYNGEE come from the germline V gene. The V gene lost 0 bases and the J gene lost 7 bases, with 14 bases spanning the gap. The CDR3 protein is CASSVGAGTSQPQHF. The CDR3 DNA reads as TGTGCCAGCAGCGTAGGTGCCGGAACCTCCCAGCCCCAGCATTTT.

There are many counts of this clonotype. Here the CDR3 reads CSARVSQGYLYEQYF. The CDR3 DNA reads TGCAGTGCTAGAGTCAGTCAGGGGTATCTTTACGAGCAGTACTTC. This chain joins TRBV20-1 and TRBJ2-7, with a tentative D call TRBD1 (6 bases). The CDR3 runs to 15 residues. V lost 1 base and J 4 bases, leaving 17 bases between the germline ends. Per the germline V gene, CDR1 is DFQATT and CDR2 is SNEGSKA (reference sequence).

This clonotype has more than one count but fewer than ten. The chain is built from TRBV4-1 and TRBJ2-7, with a possible D match to TRBD1 (6 bases). V shed 5 bases and J shed 2 bases, with 13 bases lying between them. Germline V gives CDR1 MGHRA, CDR2 YSYEKL. This CDR3 has 14 residues. CDR3 nucleotide sequence: TGCGCCAGCAGCTCCCGACAGGAACCCTACGAGCAGTACTTC. It encodes CASSSRQEPYEQYF.

This rearrangement joins TRBV2 to TRBJ1-1; 8 positions agree with TRBD1. The CDR3 length is 14 residues. Germline CDR1 and CDR2: SNHLY and FYNNEI. V lost 5 bases to trimming and J lost 1 base; unmatched junction nucleotides: 3. CDR3 region: CASSRDRRNTEAFF. For the CDR3, the DNA is TGTGCCAGCAGTCGGGACAGGAGGAACACTGAAGCTTTCTTT. The complete variable domain, with remaining parts taken from reference TRBV2 and TRBJ1-1, reads EPEVTQTPSHQVTQMGQEVILRCVPISNHLYFYWYRQILGQKVEFLVSFYNNEISEKSEIFDDQFSVERPDGSNFTLKIRSTKLEDSAMYFCASSRDRRNTEAFFGQGTRLTVV.

The chain combines TRBV4-3 with TRBJ1-1, with D possibly TRBD1 on 6 matching bases. Germline lookup yields CDR1 LGHNA and CDR2 YSLEER. With 0 bases removed from V and 1 base from J, the gap between germline ends came to 15 bases. The CDR3 has 17 amino acids. This CDR3 is CASSQDWGRLGNTEAFF. The CDR3 DNA reads as TGCGCCAGCAGCCAAGACTGGGGGCGGCTGGGGAACACTGAAGCTTTCTTT.

This clonotype was seen a handful of times. The chain is built from TRBV11-2 and TRBJ2-1, with unresolved D. With 1 base removed from V and 4 bases from J, the gap between germline ends came to 5 bases. Germline assignment: CDR1 SGHAT and CDR2 FQNNGV. The CDR3 is made up of 13 amino acids. CDR3 in DNA: TGTGCCAGCAGCTTAGCAATATACAATGAGCAGTTCTTC. It translates to CASSLAIYNEQFF.

This clonotype was observed a few times. The chain links TRBV20-1 to TRBJ1-4, with 9 bases fitting TRBD1. This CDR3 is 14 amino acids long. The V gene's germline CDR1 is DFQATT and CDR2 SNEGSKA (reference sequence). Losses at the gene ends were 5 bases for V and 6 bases for J; bases not matched to a gene: 7. The CDR3 DNA reads TGCAGTGCTTCACCCGGGACAGGGTATGAAAAACTGTTTTTT. Protein product: CSASPGTGYEKLFF.

The gene calls are TRBV28 and TRBJ2-3; D is perhaps TRBD1 (5 bases). Between the trimmed V and J ends, which lost 11 bases and 0 bases, there was a span of 12 bases. The CDR3 loop spans 13 amino acids. Per the germline V gene, CDR1 is MDHEN and CDR2 is SYDVKM. This CDR3 is CALRAGSTDTQYF. CDR3 nucleotide sequence: TGTGCCCTTCGGGCAGGGAGCACAGATACGCAGTATTTT.

This clonotype was found a few times. This chain uses TRBV6-4 with TRBJ2-3; possibly TRBD1 for D (5 bases). V was shortened by 11 bases and J by 1 base, with 16 bases between the two germline ends. Germline V gene data show CDR1 as MRHNA and CDR2 as SNTAGT. This CDR3 is built from 14 residues. The CDR3 bases are TGTGCCCACCCCAGGACACCAGGCACAGATACGCAGTATTTT. As protein: CAHPRTPGTDTQYF.

The chain recombines TRBV7-9 with TRBJ2-1, with D hard to call. The germline V and J ends were trimmed by 0 bases and 8 bases, with 17 bases remaining between them. This CDR3 region has 16 residues. Germline CDR1 and CDR2: SEHNR and FQNEAQ (reference sequence). CDR3 residues: CASSLARRFVLDEQFF. CDR3 coding DNA: TGTGCCAGCAGCTTAGCGCGGAGATTTGTACTCGATGAGCAGTTCTTC. Full variable domain (rest looked up from reference TRBV7-9 and TRBJ2-1): DTGVSQNPRHKITKRGQNVTFRCDPISEHNRLYWYRQTLGQGPEFLTYFQNEAQLEKSRLLSDRFSAERPKGSFSTLEIQRTEQGDSAMYLCASSLARRFVLDEQFFGPGTRLTVL.

The chain is built from TRBV12-3 or TRBV12-4 and TRBJ2-1; D not certain. This CDR3 region has 16 residues. V was clipped by 3 bases and J by 5 bases, with 17 bases between them. CDR3 protein: CASSLGIGPLNNEQFF. The CDR3 bases are TGTGCCAGCAGTTTGGGGATAGGACCGCTAAACAATGAGCAGTTCTTC.

This clonotype was seen more than once but under ten times. The rearrangement uses TRBV18 and TRBJ2-1, with 9 bases identical to TRBD2. Germline V gene sequence: CDR1 KGHSH, CDR2 LQKENI. CDR3 length equals 15 residues. Trimming at V came to 2 bases and at J to 4 bases, leaving 3 bases not matched to a gene. CDR3 loop: CASSPSGLAYNEQFF. CDR3 sequence (DNA): TGTGCCAGCTCACCATCAGGACTAGCGTACAATGAGCAGTTCTTC. Together with reference TRBV18 and TRBJ2-1, the CDR3 gives the full variable domain: NAGVMQNPRHLVRRRGQEARLRCSPMKGHSHVYWYRQLPEEGLKFMVYLQKENIIDESGMPKERFSAEFPKEGPSILRIQQVVRGDSAAYFCASSPSGLAYNEQFFGPGTRLTVL.

This clonotype was counted a few times. This chain joins TRBV9 and TRBJ2-5; D perhaps matches TRBD1 (6 bases). This CDR3 region has 15 residues. Trimming removed 3 bases at V and 4 bases at J, with 16 bases between. Germline CDR1 reads SGDLS; CDR2 reads YYNGEE. This chain's CDR3 is CASSGGTSQRETQYF. CDR3 bases: TGTGCCAGCAGCGGGGGGACATCTCAGAGAGAGACCCAGTACTTC.

The chain links TRBV19 to TRBJ2-2; 9 bases match TRBD1. The CDR3 loop spans 16 amino acids. The V and J ends lost 5 bases and 5 bases, in that order; junction bases with no gene match: 9. Germline V gene lookup returns CDR1 LNHDA and CDR2 SQIVND (reference sequence). The CDR3 sequence is CASSPGGTGRTGELFF. The CDR3 region has the DNA TGTGCCAGTAGTCCCGGAGGGACAGGGCGAACCGGGGAGCTGTTTTTT.

This clonotype was observed a handful of times. The chain carries TRBV29-1 and TRBJ2-3; D call uncertain. Per germline, CDR1 SQVTM and CDR2 ANQGSEA. This CDR3 contains 13 residues. V was pared by 7 bases and J by 2 bases, with 13 bases between. The CDR3 bases are TGCAGCGGCATGGACGGCTACACAGATACGCAGTATTTT. It translates to CSGMDGYTDTQYF.

This clonotype was counted once. This chain joins TRBV13 and TRBJ2-4, with a possible D match to TRBD2 (7 bases). Per germline, CDR1 PRHDT and CDR2 FYEKMQ (reference sequence). Trimming removed 3 bases at V and 5 bases at J, with 14 bases between. The CDR3 totals 15 residues. CDR3 nucleotides: TGTGCCAGCAGCTTTCGGGGGGCCCCGCAAAACATTCAGTACTTC. Its translation is CASSFRGAPQNIQYF.

The chain links TRBV9 to TRBJ2-5; D is possibly TRBD1 or TRBD2 (5 bases each). This CDR3 contains 12 residues. In germline, CDR1 is SGDLS, CDR2 YYNGEE. The V gene lost 4 bases and the J gene lost 5 bases, with 9 bases spanning the gap. The CDR3, as DNA: TGTGCCAGCAGCCCCGGGACGGAGACCCAGTACTTC. Translation gives CASSPGTETQYF.

This clonotype was detected a few times. The chain carries TRBV7-3 and TRBJ2-1; 7 bases agree with TRBD1. CDR1 and CDR2 (germline): SGHTA, FQGTGA. The CDR3 is 16 residues long. J was trimmed by 9 bases and V by 4 bases; bases with no gene match: 15. The CDR3: CASSSPRPDRVGEQFF. CDR3 sequence (DNA): TGTGCCAGCAGCTCCCCGCGCCCCGACAGGGTTGGTGAGCAGTTCTTC.

The table lists this clonotype with a count of one. V gene TRBV12-3 or TRBV12-4 combines with J gene TRBJ2-3, with D unclear. V dropped 3 bases and J dropped 2 bases, with 12 bases sitting between them. The length of the CDR3 is 15 residues. The CDR3 nucleotides read TGTGCCAGCAGTTTCCTCGTGACTGCCACAGATACGCAGTATTTT. This codes for CASSFLVTATDTQYF.

This clonotype came up a few times. The chain employs TRBV7-2 and TRBJ2-2, with D possibly matching TRBD2 (6 bases). Trimming cost V 1 base and J 0 bases, with 9 bases left between them. Per germline, CDR1 SGHTA and CDR2 FQGNSA. The CDR3 consists of 16 residues. The CDR3 protein is CASSLVASANTGELFF. The CDR3 DNA reads as TGTGCCAGCAGCTTAGTTGCTAGCGCGAACACCGGGGAGCTGTTTTTT.

This chain uses TRBV6-6 with TRBJ1-1, with a possible D match to TRBD1 (6 bases). Trimming removed 7 bases at V and 1 base at J, with 19 bases between. Germline V lookup: CDR1 MNHNY, CDR2 SVGAGI (reference sequence). This CDR3 has 16 amino acids. The CDR3 DNA sequence: TGTGCCAGCAATGGACACACGACAGGAGGGAACACTGAAGCTTTCTTT. Residues: CASNGHTTGGNTEAFF.

This chain connects TRBV3-1 to TRBJ2-2, with D possibly being TRBD2 (6 bases). V lost 3 bases and J lost 2, with 7 bases in between. The V gene's germline CDR1 is LGHDT and CDR2 YNNKEL (reference sequence). The CDR3 loop spans 14 amino acids. In nucleotides, the CDR3 is TGTGCCAGCAGCCAGGCGGGAAACACCGGGGAGCTGTTTTTT. It encodes CASSQAGNTGELFF.

The J gene is TRBJ1-1, the V gene TRBV29-1; D not certain. Germline V gene sequence: CDR1 SQVTM, CDR2 ANQGSEA. V was clipped by 1 base and J by 6 bases, with 15 bases between them. This CDR3 has 14 amino acids. For the CDR3, the DNA is TGCAGCGTTGAAGCCCGTGGCGTCGGGGCTGAAGCTTTCTTT. Its translation: CSVEARGVGAEAFF.

The sample holds a few counts of this clonotype. The chain has TRBV7-2 and TRBJ1-6; 11 nucleotides align to TRBD1. CDR3 size: 14 residues. Germline V CDR1 and CDR2: SGHTA, FQGNSA. The J segment lost 10 bases and the V segment lost 6 bases, leaving 5 bases of the junction unmatched. CDR3 sequence reads: CASRDRGPESPLHF. In nucleotides, the CDR3 is TGTGCCAGCAGGGACAGGGGGCCGGAATCACCCCTCCACTTT.